These 25 T cell receptor beta chains were sequenced from one sample in a study of blood T cell repertoires in COVID-19. The table came from immunoSEQ multiplex PCR; TCRdb's copy has only in-frame clones and leaves some out. The profile shows 95,000 to 150,000 clones, over 55% of them singletons. Source material: peripheral blood. Receptors were obtained from a woman aged 65 to 85 with acute or convalescent COVID-19.

V gene TRBV19 combines with J gene TRBJ2-3; 7 bases are shared with TRBD1. Germline V gives CDR1 LNHDA, CDR2 SQIVND (reference sequence). CDR3 size: 15 residues. The ends lost 3 bases at V and 0 bases at J; junction bases unmatched: 3. CDR3 nucleotide sequence: TGTGCCAGTAGTATTGGACAGGATAGCACAGATACGCAGTATTTT. As protein: CASSIGQDSTDTQYF.

The rearrangement joins TRBV5-1 to TRBJ1-2; 10 bases map to TRBD1. Germline V CDR1 and CDR2: SGHRS, YFSETQ. The CDR3 is 15 residues long. The junction had 7 bases not matched to a gene; V was cut back by 4 bases and J by 4 bases. CDR3 amino acids: CASSQGQGTLYGYTF. The CDR3 DNA follows: TGCGCCAGCAGCCAGGGACAGGGGACTCTCTATGGCTACACCTTC.

The chain has TRBV5-1 and TRBJ2-3, with D perhaps matching TRBD2 (5 bases). Germline CDR1 and CDR2: SGHRS and YFSETQ. Trimming took off 5 bases at V and 6 bases at J, with 28 bases between the two ends. The CDR3 sequence is 18 residues long. CDR3 sequence: CASSPYLPGITTVDTQYF. In DNA, the CDR3 is TGCGCCAGCAGTCCTTACCTCCCGGGAATCACGACGGTCGATACGCAGTATTTT.

This rearrangement joins TRBV28 to TRBJ1-6; D possibly corresponds to TRBD1 (5 bases). The CDR3 totals 14 residues. CDR1 and CDR2 from the germline V gene are MDHEN and SYDVKM. V was clipped by 7 bases and J by 7 bases, with 14 bases between them. CDR3 sequence reads: CASTLGAGNSPLHF. The CDR3 coding sequence is TGTGCCAGCACCCTGGGCGCAGGGAATTCACCCCTCCACTTT.

V and J are TRBV5-4 and TRBJ1-6; 10 nucleotides align to TRBD1. The CDR3 contains 17 residues. CDR1 is SGHNT, CDR2 YYREEE, per germline (reference sequence). J lost 1 base, V lost 4 bases, and 5 bases had no gene match. Here the CDR3 reads CASSRGQGKSYNSPLHF. The CDR3 DNA is TGTGCCAGCAGCCGGGGACAGGGGAAATCCTATAATTCACCCCTCCACTTT.

Points on this clone: A clone one base away is much larger, so this may be a read error. Other DNA sequences in the sample encode the same CDR3. The J gene is TRBJ2-5, the V gene TRBV7-2; D not resolved. CDR3 length equals 11 residues. Trimming cost V 3 bases and J 5 bases, with 4 bases left between them. Looked up from germline, CDR1 is SGHTA and CDR2 is FQGNSA. The CDR3 region is CASSFRETQYF. The CDR3 DNA is TGTGCCAGCAGCTTTCGTGAGACCCAGTACTTC.

V usage is TRBV28 and J usage is TRBJ2-7; possibly TRBD1 for D (6 bases). The germline gives CDR1 MDHEN, CDR2 SYDVKM. Trimming cost V 6 bases and J 3 bases, with 9 bases left between them. This CDR3 has 12 residues. The CDR3 DNA reads as TGTGCCAGCAGCGGACAGAGCTACGAGCAGTACTTC. This codes for CASSGQSYEQYF. Full variable domain (rest looked up from reference TRBV28 and TRBJ2-7): DVKVTQSSRYLVKRTGEKVFLECVQDMDHENMFWYRQDPGLGLRLIYFSYDVKMKEKGDIPEGYSVSREKKERFSLILESASTNQTSMYLCASSGQSYEQYFGPGTRLTVT.

The rearrangement uses TRBV6-5 and TRBJ2-1, with D hard to call. The CDR3 spans 14 residues. Trimming cost V 2 bases and J 7 bases, with 12 bases left between them. CDR1 is MNHEY, CDR2 SVGAGI, per germline. The CDR3, as DNA: TGTGCCAGCAGTTACAATGGGCCCAAGAATGAGCAGTTCTTC. Translating gives CASSYNGPKNEQFF.

In this sample, this clone turned up a few times. V gene TRBV15 combines with J gene TRBJ1-5, with D uncertain. Germline-derived CDR1 and CDR2 are LNHNV and YYDKDF (reference sequence). The CDR3 has 14 residues. V was shortened by 3 bases and J by 5 bases, with 11 bases between the two germline ends. CDR3 amino acids: CATSSRQTDQPQHF. In nucleotides, the CDR3 is TGTGCCACCAGCAGCCGACAAACCGATCAGCCCCAGCATTTT.

The V and J genes are TRBV6-1 and TRBJ2-3; 7 nucleotides line up with TRBD1. V trimming: 2 bases; J trimming: 5 bases; junction bases outside the gene matches: 10. Per the germline V gene, CDR1 is MNHNS and CDR2 is SASEGT. CDR3 length: 16 amino acids. The CDR3 spells CASSEPGRGRKDTQYF. CDR3 coding DNA: TGTGCCAGCAGTGAACCTGGAAGGGGGCGGAAAGATACGCAGTATTTT.

This clone was seen a few times. The chain employs TRBV29-1 and TRBJ2-7; 11 nucleotides agree with TRBD1. V lost 3 bases, J lost 3 bases, and 1 base stayed unmatched. The CDR3 is 13 amino acids. CDR1 and CDR2 from the germline V gene are SQVTM and ANQGSEA. CDR3 loop: CSVEGTGGYEQYF. CDR3 sequence (DNA): TGCAGCGTTGAGGGGACAGGGGGCTACGAGCAGTACTTC.

DNA for the CDR3: TGTGCCAGCAGTCCCGGGACAGGCGGCTACACCTTC. Translating gives CASSPGTGGYTF. V usage is TRBV6-5 and J usage is TRBJ1-2; 8 nucleotides align to TRBD1. J gave up 8 bases and V 5 bases, and 4 bases lay outside the gene matches. CDR3 size: 12 residues. The germline CDR1 and CDR2 sequences are MNHEY and SVGAGI.

J is TRBJ1-3 and V is TRBV4-2, with 7 positions matching TRBD1. Germline CDR1 is LGHNA and CDR2 is YNFKEQ. The CDR3 runs 18 residues. V gave up 0 bases and J gave up 4 bases; unmatched junction bases: 12. This CDR3 reads CASSQERGLTGPGNTIYF. The CDR3 DNA is TGTGCCAGCAGCCAAGAAAGGGGATTGACAGGGCCGGGAAACACCATATATTTT.

The CDR3 DNA follows: TGTGCCAGCAGTGACGGGTTCCCCTCTTACCGGGACAGCGGAAACACCATATATTTT. Protein: CASSDGFPSYRDSGNTIYF. The V gene is TRBV6-1, the J gene TRBJ1-3; 7 nucleotides agree with TRBD1. Germline CDR1 reads MNHNS; CDR2 reads SASEGT. This CDR3 comprises 19 residues. The J segment lost 4 bases and the V segment lost 3 bases, leaving 18 bases of the junction unmatched.

The sample holds a few counts of this clone. This chain links TRBV15 with TRBJ2-1; 8 nucleotides agree with TRBD2. Trimming took 0 bases from V and 8 from J; bases not matched to a gene: 6. CDR3 size: 15 residues. CDR1 and CDR2 from the germline V gene are LNHNV and YYDKDF (reference sequence). The CDR3 nucleotides are TGTGCCACCAGCAGAGACCACGCGGGGGGAGATGAGCAGTTCTTC. This translates into CATSRDHAGGDEQFF. The full variable domain, with the rest looked up from reference TRBV15 and TRBJ2-1, is DAMVIQNPRYQVTQFGKPVTLSCSQTLNHNVMYWYQQKSSQAPKLLFHYYDKDFNNEADTPDNFQSRRPNTSFCFLDIRSPGLGDTAMYLCATSRDHAGGDEQFFGPGTRLTVL.

This chain uses TRBV30 with TRBJ2-5; maybe TRBD2 (6 bases). Trimming stripped 2 bases from V and 5 bases from J, with 15 bases between. The CDR3 runs 14 residues. Germline V gives CDR1 GTSNPN, CDR2 SVGIG (reference sequence). Here the CDR3 reads CAWSSQATRETQYF. In DNA form, the CDR3 reads TGTGCCTGGAGTAGCCAGGCGACTAGGGAGACCCAGTACTTC. Full variable domain (rest looked up from reference TRBV30 and TRBJ2-5): SQTIHQWPATLVQPVGSPLSLECTVEGTSNPNLYWYRQAAGRGLQLLFYSVGIGQISSEVPQNLSASRPQDRQFILSSKKLLLSDSGFYLCAWSSQATRETQYFGPGTRLLVL.

The table lists this clone with a few counts. The rearrangement links TRBV18 to TRBJ1-4; 7 bases are a match to TRBD1. Germline-derived CDR1 and CDR2 are KGHSH and LQKENI. The V segment lost 5 bases and the J segment 7 bases; nucleotides outside the gene matches: 4. This CDR3 spans 13 amino acids. The CDR3 bases are TGTGCCAGCTCAGAGAGGGACAGTGAAAAACTGTTTTTT. Protein: CASSERDSEKLFF.

The gene calls are TRBV30 and TRBJ1-5; D perhaps matches TRBD1 (6 bases). Trimming took off 3 bases at V and 4 bases at J, with 10 bases between the two ends. CDR1 is GTSNPN, CDR2 SVGIG, per germline (reference sequence). The CDR3 has 13 residues. The CDR3 nucleotides are TGTGCCTGGAGAGGACAGCCTAATCAGCCCCAGCATTTT. Its translation: CAWRGQPNQPQHF.

This rearrangement joins TRBV6-5 to TRBJ2-7, with TRBD1 identical over 7 bases. From germline, CDR1 is MNHEY and CDR2 SVGAGI. The CDR3 contains 14 residues. The V segment lost 7 bases and the J segment 1 base; nucleotides outside the gene matches: 7. In nucleotides, the CDR3 is TGTGCCAGCATGAGGACAGGTCTTTCCTACGAGCAGTACTTC. Its translation is CASMRTGLSYEQYF.

This clone was seen a few times. The sample contains more than one DNA sequence encoding this CDR3. The genes are TRBV5-6 and TRBJ2-3; D is undetermined. Trimming stripped 0 bases from V and 2 bases from J, with 4 bases between. This CDR3 comprises 13 residues. Germline CDR1 reads SGHDT; CDR2 reads YYEEEE. The CDR3 DNA sequence: TGTGCCAGCAGCTTGGCCTCCACAGATACGCAGTATTTT. As protein: CASSLASTDTQYF.

The chain uses TRBV6-4 and TRBJ1-1; a possible D gene is TRBD1 (6 bases). The CDR3 consists of 13 residues. Trimming pared 3 bases from V and 9 bases from J, leaving 14 bases between. Germline V CDR1 and CDR2: MRHNA, SNTAGT. The CDR3 reads CASSEGAGVKAFF. The CDR3, as DNA: TGTGCCAGCAGTGAGGGGGCGGGTGTGAAAGCTTTCTTT.

This clone was counted only a few times. The rearrangement uses TRBV6-1 and TRBJ2-5, with TRBD2 identical over 7 bases. V shed 3 bases and J 2 bases; nucleotides not matched to a gene: 9. CDR1 and CDR2 (germline): MNHNS, SASEGT. CDR3 length: 16 residues. As DNA, the CDR3 is TGTGCCAGCAGTGATGAGCGACTAGCCGGGCAAGAGACCCAGTACTTC. It specifies CASSDERLAGQETQYF.

The chain links TRBV2 to TRBJ1-4, with D possibly TRBD1 on 5 matching bases. Per germline, CDR1 SNHLY and CDR2 FYNNEI. The CDR3 length is 15 residues. V was shortened by 6 bases and J by 5 bases, with 16 bases between the two germline ends. The CDR3 loop reads CASSENGGYNEKLFF. In nucleotides, the CDR3 is TGTGCCAGCAGCGAAAACGGGGGGTACAATGAAAAACTGTTTTTT.

This clone has only a few counts. This chain links TRBV5-1 with TRBJ2-3; a possible D gene is TRBD1 (6 bases). CDR1 and CDR2 (germline): SGHRS, YFSETQ. V was clipped by 3 bases and J by 0 bases, with 8 bases between them. CDR3 length: 14 amino acids. CDR3 sequence reads: CASSYGQSTDTQYF. The DNA of the CDR3 is TGCGCCAGCAGCTACGGACAGAGCACAGATACGCAGTATTTT.

The genes are TRBV5-4 and TRBJ2-2, with 7 bases aligning to TRBD1. Looked up from germline, CDR1 is SGHNT and CDR2 is YYREEE (reference sequence). The CDR3 is 14 amino acids. The junction had 1 base not matched to a gene; V was cut back by 4 bases and J by 1 base. The CDR3 DNA reads TGTGCCAGCAGCCGGGACAGGAACACCGGGGAGCTGTTTTTT. Its protein is CASSRDRNTGELFF. Looking up the rest from reference TRBV5-4 and TRBJ2-2 gives the full variable domain: ETGVTQSPTHLIKTRGQQVTLRCSSQSGHNTVSWYQQALGQGPQFIFQYYREEENGRGNFPPRFSGLQFPNYSSELNVNALELDDSALYLCASSRDRNTGELFFGEGSRLTVL.